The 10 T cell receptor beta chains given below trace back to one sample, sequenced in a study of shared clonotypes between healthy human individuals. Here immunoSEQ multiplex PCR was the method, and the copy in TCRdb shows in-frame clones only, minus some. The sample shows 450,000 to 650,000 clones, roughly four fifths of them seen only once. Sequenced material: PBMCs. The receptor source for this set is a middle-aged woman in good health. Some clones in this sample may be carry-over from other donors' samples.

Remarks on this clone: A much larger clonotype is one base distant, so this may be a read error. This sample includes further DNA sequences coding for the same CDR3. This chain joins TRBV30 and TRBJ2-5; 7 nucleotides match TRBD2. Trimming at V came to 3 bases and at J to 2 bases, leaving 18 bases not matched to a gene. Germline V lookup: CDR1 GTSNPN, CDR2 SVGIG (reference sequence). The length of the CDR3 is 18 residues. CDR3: CAWSRKDLPGLPQETQYF. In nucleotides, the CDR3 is TGTGCCTGGAGCCGAAAAGACCTGCCGGGACTACCGCAAGAGACCCAGTACTTC.

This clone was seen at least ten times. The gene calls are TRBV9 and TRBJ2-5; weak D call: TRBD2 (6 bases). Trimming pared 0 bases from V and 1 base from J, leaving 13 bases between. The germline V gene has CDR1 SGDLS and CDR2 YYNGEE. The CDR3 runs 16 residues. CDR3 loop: CASSVVIPGVQETQYF. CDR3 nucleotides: TGTGCCAGCAGCGTAGTAATTCCGGGGGTCCAAGAGACCCAGTACTTC.

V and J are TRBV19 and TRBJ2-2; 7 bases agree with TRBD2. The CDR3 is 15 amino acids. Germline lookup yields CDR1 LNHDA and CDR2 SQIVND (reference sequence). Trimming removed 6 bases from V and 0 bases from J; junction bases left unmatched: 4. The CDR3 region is CASRKAGTNTGELFF. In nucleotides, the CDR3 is TGTGCCAGTAGGAAAGCGGGAACGAACACCGGGGAGCTGTTTTTT.

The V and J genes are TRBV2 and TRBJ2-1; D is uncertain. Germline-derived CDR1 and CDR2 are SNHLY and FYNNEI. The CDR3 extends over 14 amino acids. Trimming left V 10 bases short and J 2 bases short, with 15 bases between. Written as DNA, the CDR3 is TGTGCCACGGCCCGGACGCCAACCTACAATGAGCAGTTCTTC. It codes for CATARTPTYNEQFF.

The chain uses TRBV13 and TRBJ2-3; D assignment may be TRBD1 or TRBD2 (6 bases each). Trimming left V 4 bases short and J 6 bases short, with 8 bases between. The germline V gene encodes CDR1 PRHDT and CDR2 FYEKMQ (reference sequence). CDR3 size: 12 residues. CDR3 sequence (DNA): TGTGCCAGCAGCTCCGGGGGCGATACGCAGTATTTT. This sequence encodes CASSSGGDTQYF.

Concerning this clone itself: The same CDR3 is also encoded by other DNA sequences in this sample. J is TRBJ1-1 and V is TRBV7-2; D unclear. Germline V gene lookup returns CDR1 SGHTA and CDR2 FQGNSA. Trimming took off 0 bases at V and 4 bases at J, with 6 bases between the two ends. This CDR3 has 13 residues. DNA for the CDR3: TGTGCCAGCAGCTTAGCGGAGGTCACTGAAGCTTTCTTT. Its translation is CASSLAEVTEAFF.

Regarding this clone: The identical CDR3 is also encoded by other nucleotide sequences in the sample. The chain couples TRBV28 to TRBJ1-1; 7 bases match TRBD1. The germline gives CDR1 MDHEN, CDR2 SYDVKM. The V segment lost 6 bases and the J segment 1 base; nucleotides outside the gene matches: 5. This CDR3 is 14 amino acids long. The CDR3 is CASRRDRANTEAFF. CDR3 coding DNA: TGTGCCAGCAGGCGAGACAGGGCGAACACTGAAGCTTTCTTT.

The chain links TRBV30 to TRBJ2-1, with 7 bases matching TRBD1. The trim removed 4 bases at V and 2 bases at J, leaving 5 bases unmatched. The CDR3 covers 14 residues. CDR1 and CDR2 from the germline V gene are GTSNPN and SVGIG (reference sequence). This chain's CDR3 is CAWNRDRTYNEQFF. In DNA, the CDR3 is TGTGCCTGGAATCGGGACAGAACCTACAATGAGCAGTTCTTC.

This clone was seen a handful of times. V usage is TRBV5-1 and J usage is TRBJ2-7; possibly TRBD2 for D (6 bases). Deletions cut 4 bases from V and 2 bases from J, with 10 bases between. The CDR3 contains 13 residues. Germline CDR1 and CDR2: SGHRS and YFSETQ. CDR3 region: CASSEEGTYEQYF. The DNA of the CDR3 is TGCGCCAGCAGCGAGGAGGGTACCTACGAGCAGTACTTC.

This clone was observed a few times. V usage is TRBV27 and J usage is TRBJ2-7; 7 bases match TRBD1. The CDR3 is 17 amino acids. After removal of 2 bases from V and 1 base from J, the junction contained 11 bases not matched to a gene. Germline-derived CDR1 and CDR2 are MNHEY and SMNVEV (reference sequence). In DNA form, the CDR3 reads TGTGCCAGCAGTTTAAGATTTGTCTGGGACAGTTCCTACGAGCAGTACTTC. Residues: CASSLRFVWDSSYEQYF.